Listed below are T cell receptor beta chains from one sample, sequenced in a study of molecular identifiers for immune sequencing clone quantification. TCRdb used MiXCR to reprocess the PCR reads, holding one entry per CDR3 protein. The sample yields 350,000 or so distinct CDR3 sequences, around 21% seen once. The material sequenced was naive CD8+ T cells from blood, with Jurkat cell RNA spiked in. These receptors all stem from a human donor in good health. Some libraries in this study had Jurkat cell RNA spiked in. Each CDR3 is given with its conserved first and last residue. Fields, in order: CDR3 protein, CDR3 DNA, V gene, D gene, CDR3 length, clone size, J gene. A D gene is named only where the DNA matches it firmly. Not every row has a clone size; where given, it reads once, few, many or a size class.

CDR3 protein: CASSYQGRGRLTNEKLFF
CDR3 DNA: TGTGCCAGCAGTTACCAGGGGAGAGGACGACTAACTAATGAAAAACTGTTTTTT
V gene: TRBV6-5
D gene: .
CDR3 length: 18
clone size: many
J gene: TRBJ1-4

CDR3 protein: CASSLWAGNTEAFF
CDR3 DNA: TGTGCCAGCAGCTTGTGGGCTGGGAACACTGAAGCTTTCTTT
V gene: TRBV5-8
D gene: .
CDR3 length: 14
clone size: many
J gene: TRBJ1-1

CDR3 protein: CASGTYYGTETFF
CDR3 DNA: TGTGCCAGCGGGACATACTATGGCACTGAAACTTTCTTT
V gene: TRBV6-2/TRBV6-3
D gene: .
CDR3 length: 13
clone size: .
J gene: TRBJ1-1

CDR3 protein: CASSYYRRTEAFF
CDR3 DNA: TGTGCCAGCAGTTACTACCGCAGGACTGAAGCTTTCTTT
V gene: TRBV6-2/TRBV6-3
D gene: .
CDR3 length: 13
clone size: many
J gene: TRBJ1-1

CDR3 protein: CASSYGGINQPQHF
CDR3 DNA: TGTGCCAGCAGTTACGGGGGAATCAATCAGCCCCAGCATTTT
V gene: TRBV6-6
D gene: .
CDR3 length: 14
clone size: many
J gene: TRBJ1-5

CDR3 protein: CASSFNQPQHF
CDR3 DNA: TGTGCCAGCAGTTTCAATCAGCCCCAGCATTTT
V gene: TRBV28
D gene: .
CDR3 length: 11
clone size: many
J gene: TRBJ1-5

CDR3 protein: CASSLRYNEQFF
CDR3 DNA: TGTGCCAGCAGCTTGCGGTACAATGAGCAGTTCTTC
V gene: TRBV5-5
D gene: .
CDR3 length: 12
clone size: .
J gene: TRBJ2-1

CDR3 protein: CASSLWGRGFNQPQHF
CDR3 DNA: TGTGCCAGCAGTTTATGGGGCAGGGGGTTCAATCAGCCCCAGCATTTT
V gene: TRBV12-3/TRBV12-4
D gene: TRBD1
CDR3 length: 16
clone size: few
J gene: TRBJ1-5

CDR3 protein: CASSSGRRHANTQYF
CDR3 DNA: TGTGCCAGCAGTTCCGGAAGACGGCACGCGAATACGCAGTATTTT
V gene: TRBV11-2
D gene: .
CDR3 length: 15
clone size: many
J gene: TRBJ2-3

CDR3 protein: CASSLRGENTGELFF
CDR3 DNA: TGTGCCAGCAGCTTAAGGGGAGAGAACACCGGGGAGCTGTTTTTT
V gene: TRBV11-3
D gene: .
CDR3 length: 15
clone size: few
J gene: TRBJ2-2

CDR3 protein: CASSDPPQF
CDR3 DNA: TGTGCCAGCAGTGACCCCCCCCAGTTT
V gene: TRBV25-1
D gene: .
CDR3 length: 9
clone size: .
J gene: TRBJ1-1

CDR3 protein: CASRSTGTGVFSGANVLTF
CDR3 DNA: TGTGCCAGCAGGTCCACCGGGACAGGGGTGTTCTCTGGGGCCAACGTCCTGACTTTC
V gene: TRBV12-3/TRBV12-4
D gene: TRBD1
CDR3 length: 19
clone size: .
J gene: TRBJ2-6

CDR3 protein: CATSQTGNTIYF
CDR3 DNA: TGTGCCACCAGTCAGACTGGAAACACCATATATTTT
V gene: TRBV24-1
D gene: .
CDR3 length: 12
clone size: many
J gene: TRBJ1-3

CDR3 protein: CASSFGTGAGEQYF
CDR3 DNA: TGTGCCAGCAGTTTTGGGACAGGGGCCGGGGAGCAGTACTTC
V gene: TRBV27
D gene: TRBD1
CDR3 length: 14
clone size: many
J gene: TRBJ2-7

CDR3 protein: CASSPGLAGGLTHEQFF
CDR3 DNA: TGTGCCAGCAGCCCGGGACTAGCGGGAGGGTTAACCCATGAGCAGTTCTTC
V gene: TRBV7-2
D gene: TRBD2
CDR3 length: 17
clone size: few
J gene: TRBJ2-1

CDR3 protein: CASNTRGTGGWAQYF
CDR3 DNA: TGTGCCAGCAACACCCGGGGGACAGGGGGCTGGGCGCAGTACTTC
V gene: TRBV6-1
D gene: TRBD1
CDR3 length: 15
clone size: few
J gene: TRBJ2-7

CDR3 protein: CASSEGHYRDGAKNIQYF
CDR3 DNA: TGTGCCAGCAGTGAGGGGCATTACAGGGATGGTGCCAAAAACATTCAGTACTTC
V gene: TRBV2
D gene: .
CDR3 length: 18
clone size: few
J gene: TRBJ2-4

CDR3 protein: CASSSAQGAGELLF
CDR3 DNA: TGTGCCAGCAGCTCAGCCCAAGGGGCCGGGGAGCTGCTTTTT
V gene: TRBV7-4
D gene: .
CDR3 length: 14
clone size: few
J gene: TRBJ2-2

CDR3 protein: CASSLPMRSLGTGVGEQYF
CDR3 DNA: TGTGCCAGCAGCTTGCCCATGAGATCTTTAGGGACAGGGGTTGGCGAGCAGTACTTC
V gene: TRBV5-5
D gene: TRBD1
CDR3 length: 19
clone size: many
J gene: TRBJ2-7

CDR3 protein: CATSDSGDVYQETQYF
CDR3 DNA: TGTGCCACCAGTGATTCCGGGGACGTGTACCAAGAGACCCAGTACTTC
V gene: TRBV24-1
D gene: .
CDR3 length: 16
clone size: .
J gene: TRBJ2-5

CDR3 protein: CASIAVPGADGANALTF
CDR3 DNA: TGCGCCAGCATCGCCGTACCGGGCGCCGATGGGGCCAACGCCCTGACTTTC
V gene: TRBV7-3
D gene: .
CDR3 length: 17
clone size: .
J gene: TRBJ2-6

CDR3 protein: CASRRAEDSYNEQFF
CDR3 DNA: TGTGCCAGCAGACGGGCGGAGGATTCCTACAATGAGCAGTTCTTC
V gene: TRBV7-3
D gene: .
CDR3 length: 15
clone size: many
J gene: TRBJ2-1

CDR3 protein: CASSQNGLWGGLNEQFF
CDR3 DNA: TGTGCCAGCAGCCAAAATGGTCTTTGGGGAGGATTGAATGAGCAGTTCTTC
V gene: TRBV14
D gene: .
CDR3 length: 17
clone size: few
J gene: TRBJ2-1

CDR3 protein: CSPGGPAEGGEQFF
CDR3 DNA: TGCAGCCCAGGAGGTCCGGCGGAAGGGGGTGAGCAGTTCTTC
V gene: TRBV29-1
D gene: .
CDR3 length: 14
clone size: many
J gene: TRBJ2-1

CDR3 protein: CASSSSSGQFEAFF
CDR3 DNA: TGTGCCAGCAGCTCCAGTAGTGGACAGTTTGAAGCTTTCTTT
V gene: TRBV9
D gene: .
CDR3 length: 14
clone size: many
J gene: TRBJ1-1

CDR3 protein: CSVTGLQLGTQYF
CDR3 DNA: TGCAGCGTGACCGGGCTCCAGCTGGGTACGCAGTATTTT
V gene: TRBV29-1
D gene: .
CDR3 length: 13
clone size: many
J gene: TRBJ2-3

CDR3 protein: CSTHEGGTDTQYF
CDR3 DNA: TGCAGTACACACGAAGGGGGCACAGATACGCAGTATTTT
V gene: TRBV20-1
D gene: .
CDR3 length: 13
clone size: many
J gene: TRBJ2-3

CDR3 protein: CASTSTGGENTGELFF
CDR3 DNA: TGTGCCAGTACCTCGACAGGGGGCGAAAATACCGGGGAGCTGTTTTTT
V gene: TRBV19
D gene: TRBD1
CDR3 length: 16
clone size: few
J gene: TRBJ2-2

CDR3 protein: CASSLDREGRETQYF
CDR3 DNA: TGCGCCAGCAGCCTGGACAGGGAGGGACGGGAGACCCAGTACTTC
V gene: TRBV5-1
D gene: .
CDR3 length: 15
clone size: few
J gene: TRBJ2-5

CDR3 protein: CASSSLGGRADTQHF
CDR3 DNA: TGTGCCAGCAGCTCCCTAGGCGGGAGGGCCGATACGCAGCATTTT
V gene: TRBV7-3
D gene: .
CDR3 length: 15
clone size: few
J gene: TRBJ1-5